This T cell receptor beta chain was recovered during a study of T cell responses to AZD1222 COVID-19 vaccine. Findings and caveats of the study: A rise in Spike-specific TCR breadth and depth followed two AZD1222 doses. Repertoire sampling happened only post peak T cell response. The reported proportion of spike-specific TCRs targeting unmutated variant regions was nearly half. Just six AZD1222 recipients were seropositive at baseline.

On this clone itself: Its antigen is as yet unknown.

CDR3 length: 14 amino acids. V lost 2 bases to trimming and J lost 6 bases; unmatched junction nucleotides: 4. Germline CDR1 and CDR2: LNHDA and SQIVND (reference sequence). Sequencing used immunoSEQ multiplex PCR; TCRdb keeps in-frame clones, though not all of them. This sample has approximately 160,000 clones, with 91% found just once. The clonotype originates from an adult in good health. The chain is built from TRBV19 and TRBJ2-1; 7 nucleotides align to TRBD2. The source material was peripheral blood, sampled on day 0 of AZD1222 vaccination. CDR3 DNA: TGTGCCAGTAGTATATCGGGGGGTCGCAATGAGCAGTTCTTC. Protein: CASSISGGRNEQFF.